The 10 T cell receptor beta chains listed next were all sequenced from one sample in a study of control samples from healthy donors and cancer patients. Sequenced by immunoSEQ multiplex PCR; TCRdb stores in-frame clones only, minus some. Found here are about 140,000 clones, approximately 94% of them singletons; the top ten hold under 15%. Source material: blood. These receptors were obtained from a man aged 35 to 55 in good health.

The genes are TRBV29-1 and TRBJ2-7; D is unclear. Germline loops: CDR1 SQVTM, CDR2 ANQGSEA. Trimming removed 6 bases from V and 1 base from J, with 13 bases in between. The CDR3 contains 13 residues. CDR3 protein: CSVASLGSYEQYF. CDR3 bases: TGCAGCGTAGCCTCCCTAGGGTCCTACGAGCAGTACTTC.

CDR3 loop: CASSLGGSGPEAFF. In DNA form, the CDR3 reads TGTGCCAGCAGCTTAGGGGGGTCGGGGCCCGAAGCTTTCTTT. The rearrangement uses TRBV7-9 and TRBJ1-1, with D tentatively TRBD1 (5 bases). CDR1 and CDR2 (germline): SEHNR, FQNEAQ (reference sequence). Between the trimmed V and J ends, which lost 1 base and 8 bases, there was a span of 14 bases. The CDR3 has 14 residues.

This clone came up once. The chain has TRBV13 and TRBJ2-3, with TRBD2 identical over 11 bases. CDR1 and CDR2 (germline): PRHDT, FYEKMQ (reference sequence). This CDR3 contains 16 residues. Trimming at V came to 4 bases and at J to 2 bases, leaving 5 bases not matched to a gene. CDR3 coding DNA: TGTGCCAGCAGCTCACGGGGACTAGCGGTCACAGATACGCAGTATTTT. Encoded protein: CASSSRGLAVTDTQYF.

The gene calls are TRBV14 and TRBJ1-2; perhaps TRBD1 as D (6 bases). Trimming pared 0 bases from V and 4 bases from J, leaving 12 bases between. This CDR3 spans 15 amino acids. Germline CDR1 is SGHDN and CDR2 is FVKESK. In DNA form, the CDR3 reads TGTGCCAGCAGCCAAGATCGGGGGGGCTCCTATGGCTACACCTTC. It encodes CASSQDRGGSYGYTF.

This chain joins TRBV7-9 and TRBJ1-6; tentatively, D is TRBD1 (5 bases). The CDR3 extends over 13 amino acids. The ends were cut back, 2 bases at V and 10 bases at J, with 9 bases in the middle. Germline V gene sequence: CDR1 SEHNR, CDR2 FQNEAQ (reference sequence). The CDR3 spells CASSLNRDSPLHF. The CDR3 DNA sequence: TGTGCCAGCAGCTTAAACCGGGACTCACCCCTCCACTTT.

V usage is TRBV28 and J usage is TRBJ1-5; no reliable D call. Germline CDR1 reads MDHEN; CDR2 reads SYDVKM. Trimming shortened V by 3 bases and J by 2 bases, and 14 bases separated the two germline ends. CDR3 length equals 16 residues. The CDR3 coding sequence is TGTGCCAGCAGTTTCGCGACATCCTTGGGCAATCAGCCCCAGCATTTT. Protein: CASSFATSLGNQPQHF.

The V gene is TRBV9, the J gene TRBJ1-2; D perhaps matches TRBD1 (5 bases). Germline V gene data show CDR1 as SGDLS and CDR2 as YYNGEE. The CDR3 contains 13 residues. V was trimmed by 0 bases and J by 6 bases, leaving 9 bases between them. CDR3 in amino acids: CASSVGGADGYTF. CDR3 sequence (DNA): TGTGCCAGCAGCGTAGGAGGGGCGGATGGCTACACCTTC.

This chain joins TRBV6-1 and TRBJ1-5, with a possible D match to TRBD1 (6 bases). Germline V gene sequence: CDR1 MNHNS, CDR2 SASEGT. The CDR3 loop spans 14 amino acids. V dropped 2 bases and J dropped 2 bases, with 7 bases sitting between them. In nucleotides, the CDR3 is TGTGCCAGCAGTGAACCAGGGGGCAATCAGCCCCAGCATTTT. Its protein is CASSEPGGNQPQHF.

This clone is a singleton in its sample. J is TRBJ2-1 and V is TRBV7-2, with TRBD1 matching over 8 bases. This CDR3 region has 13 residues. After removal of 4 bases from V and 4 bases from J, the junction contained 0 bases not matched to a gene. Germline-derived CDR1 and CDR2 are SGHTA and FQGNSA. The CDR3: CASSWTGYNEQFF. As DNA, the CDR3 is TGTGCCAGCAGCTGGACAGGGTACAATGAGCAGTTCTTC.

This clone appeared once. The chain has TRBV2 and TRBJ1-6, with D uncertain. Germline V gene lookup returns CDR1 SNHLY and CDR2 FYNNEI. Trimming shortened V by 6 bases and J by 11 bases, and 11 bases separated the two germline ends. The CDR3 is made up of 12 amino acids. The DNA of the CDR3 is TGTGCCAGCAGCCCCATCGTGACACCCCTCCACTTT. It codes for CASSPIVTPLHF.